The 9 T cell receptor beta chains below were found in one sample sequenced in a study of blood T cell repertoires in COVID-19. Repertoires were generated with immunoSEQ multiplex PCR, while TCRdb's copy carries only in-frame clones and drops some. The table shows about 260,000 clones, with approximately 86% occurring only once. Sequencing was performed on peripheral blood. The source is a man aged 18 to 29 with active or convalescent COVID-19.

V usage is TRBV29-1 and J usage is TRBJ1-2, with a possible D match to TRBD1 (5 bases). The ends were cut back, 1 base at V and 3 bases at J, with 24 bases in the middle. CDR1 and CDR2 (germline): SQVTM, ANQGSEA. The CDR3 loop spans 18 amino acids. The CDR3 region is CSVEGGVSVEGLDYGYTF. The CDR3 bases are TGCAGCGTTGAAGGGGGCGTCTCGGTTGAAGGTCTGGACTATGGCTACACCTTC.

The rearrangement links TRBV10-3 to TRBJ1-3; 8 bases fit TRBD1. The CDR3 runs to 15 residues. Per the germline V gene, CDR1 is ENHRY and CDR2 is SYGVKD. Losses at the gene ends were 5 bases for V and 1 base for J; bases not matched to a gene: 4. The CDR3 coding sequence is TGTGCCATCAGTTCAGGGGGCCGGTCTGGAAACACCATATATTTT. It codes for CAISSGGRSGNTIYF.

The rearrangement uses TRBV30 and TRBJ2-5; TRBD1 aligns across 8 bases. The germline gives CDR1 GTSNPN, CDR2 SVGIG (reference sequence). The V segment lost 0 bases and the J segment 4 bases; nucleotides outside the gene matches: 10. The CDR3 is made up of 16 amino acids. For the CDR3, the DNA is TGTGCCTGGAGTGTAGCACGGACAGGGAGACGAGAGACCCAGTACTTC. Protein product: CAWSVARTGRRETQYF.

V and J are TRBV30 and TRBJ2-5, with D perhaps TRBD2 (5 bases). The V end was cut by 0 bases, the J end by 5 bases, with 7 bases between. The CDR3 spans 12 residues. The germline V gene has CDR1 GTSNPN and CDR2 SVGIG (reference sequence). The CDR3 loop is CAWSVQRETQYF. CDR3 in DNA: TGTGCCTGGAGTGTTCAGCGGGAGACCCAGTACTTC.

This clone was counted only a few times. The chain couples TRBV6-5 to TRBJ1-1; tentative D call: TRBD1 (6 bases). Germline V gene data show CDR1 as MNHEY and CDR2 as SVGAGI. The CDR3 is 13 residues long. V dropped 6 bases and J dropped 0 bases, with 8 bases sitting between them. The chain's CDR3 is CASSNRVNTEAFF. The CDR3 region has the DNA TGTGCCAGCAGCAACAGGGTGAACACTGAAGCTTTCTTT.

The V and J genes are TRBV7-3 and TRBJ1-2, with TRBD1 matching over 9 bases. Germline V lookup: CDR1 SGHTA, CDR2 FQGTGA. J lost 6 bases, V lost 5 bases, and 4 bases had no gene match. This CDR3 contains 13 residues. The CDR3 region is CASSLGQGHGYTF. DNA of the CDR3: TGTGCCAGCAGCCTCGGACAGGGGCATGGCTACACCTTC.

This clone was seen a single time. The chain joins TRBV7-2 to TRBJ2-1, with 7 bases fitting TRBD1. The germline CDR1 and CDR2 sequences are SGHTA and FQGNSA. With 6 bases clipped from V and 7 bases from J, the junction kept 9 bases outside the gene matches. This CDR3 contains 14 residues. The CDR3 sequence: CASSFRGLENEQFF. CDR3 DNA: TGTGCCAGCAGTTTCAGGGGGTTGGAAAATGAGCAGTTCTTC.

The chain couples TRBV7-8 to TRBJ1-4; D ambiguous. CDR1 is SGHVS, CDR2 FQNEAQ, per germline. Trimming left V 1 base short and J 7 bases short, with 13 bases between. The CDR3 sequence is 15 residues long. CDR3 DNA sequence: TGTGCCAGCAGCTTAGGCAACCGTATCGGTGAAAAACTGTTTTTT. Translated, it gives CASSLGNRIGEKLFF.

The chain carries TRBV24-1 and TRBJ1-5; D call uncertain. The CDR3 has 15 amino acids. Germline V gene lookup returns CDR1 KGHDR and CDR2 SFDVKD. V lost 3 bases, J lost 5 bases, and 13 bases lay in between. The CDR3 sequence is CATSDLLTNYQPQHF. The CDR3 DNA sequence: TGTGCCACCAGTGATCTCCTAACCAACTATCAGCCCCAGCATTTT.